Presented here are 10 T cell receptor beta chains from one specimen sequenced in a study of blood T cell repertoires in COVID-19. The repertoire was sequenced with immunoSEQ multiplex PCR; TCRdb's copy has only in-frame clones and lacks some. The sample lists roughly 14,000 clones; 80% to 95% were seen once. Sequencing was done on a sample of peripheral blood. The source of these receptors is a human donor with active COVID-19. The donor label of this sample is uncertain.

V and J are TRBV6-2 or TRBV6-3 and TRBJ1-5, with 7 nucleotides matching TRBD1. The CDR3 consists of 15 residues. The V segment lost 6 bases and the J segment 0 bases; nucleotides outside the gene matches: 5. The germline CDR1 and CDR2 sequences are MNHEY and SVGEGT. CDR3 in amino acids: CASSPGGLSNQPQHF. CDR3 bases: TGTGCCAGCAGCCCAGGGGGTCTTAGCAATCAGCCCCAGCATTTT.

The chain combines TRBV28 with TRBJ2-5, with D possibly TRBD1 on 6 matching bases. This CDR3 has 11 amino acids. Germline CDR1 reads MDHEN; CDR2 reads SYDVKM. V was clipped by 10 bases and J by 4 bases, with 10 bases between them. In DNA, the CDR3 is TGTGCCACAGGGGTTTCAGAGACCCAGTACTTC. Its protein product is CATGVSETQYF. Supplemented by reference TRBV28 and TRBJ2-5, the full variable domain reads DVKVTQSSRYLVKRTGEKVFLECVQDMDHENMFWYRQDPGLGLRLIYFSYDVKMKEKGDIPEGYSVSREKKERFSLILESASTNQTSMYLCATGVSETQYFGPGTRLLVL.

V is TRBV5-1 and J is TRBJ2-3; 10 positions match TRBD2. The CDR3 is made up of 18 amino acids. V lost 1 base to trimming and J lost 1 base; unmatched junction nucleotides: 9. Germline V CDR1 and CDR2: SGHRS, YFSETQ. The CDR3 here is CASSLTAGGPIGTDTQYF. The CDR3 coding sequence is TGCGCCAGCAGCTTGACAGCGGGAGGGCCGATTGGCACAGATACGCAGTATTTT.

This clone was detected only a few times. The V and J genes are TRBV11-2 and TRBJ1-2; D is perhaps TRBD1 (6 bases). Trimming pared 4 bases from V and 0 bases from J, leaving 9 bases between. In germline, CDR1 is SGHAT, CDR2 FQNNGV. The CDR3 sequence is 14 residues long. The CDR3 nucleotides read TGTGCCAGCAGCTCACAGGGAGCTAACTATGGCTACACCTTC. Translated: CASSSQGANYGYTF.

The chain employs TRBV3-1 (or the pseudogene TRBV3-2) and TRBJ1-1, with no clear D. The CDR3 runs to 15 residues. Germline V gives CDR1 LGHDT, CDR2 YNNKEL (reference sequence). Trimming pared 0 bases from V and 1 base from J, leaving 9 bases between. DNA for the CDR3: TGTGCCAGCAGCCAAGAGCAGGTCTCGAACACTGAAGCTTTCTTT. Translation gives CASSQEQVSNTEAFF.

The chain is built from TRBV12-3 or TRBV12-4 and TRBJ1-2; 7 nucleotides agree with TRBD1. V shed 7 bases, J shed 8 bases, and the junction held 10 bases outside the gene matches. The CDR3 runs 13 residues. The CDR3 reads CASTLQGFGGYTF. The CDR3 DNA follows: TGTGCCAGCACTCTACAGGGGTTCGGGGGCTACACCTTC.

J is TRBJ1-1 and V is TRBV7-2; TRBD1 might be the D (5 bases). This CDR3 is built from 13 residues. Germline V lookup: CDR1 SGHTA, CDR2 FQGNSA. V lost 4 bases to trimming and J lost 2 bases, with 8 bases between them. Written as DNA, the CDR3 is TGTGCCAGCAGCTGGGGGGGAAACACTGAAGCTTTCTTT. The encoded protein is CASSWGGNTEAFF.

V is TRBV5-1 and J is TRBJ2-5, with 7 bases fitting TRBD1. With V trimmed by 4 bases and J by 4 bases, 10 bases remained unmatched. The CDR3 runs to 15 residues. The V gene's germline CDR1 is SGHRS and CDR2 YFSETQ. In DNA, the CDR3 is TGCGCCAGCAGCCCCCGGGACAGCGGCTTAGAGACCCAGTACTTC. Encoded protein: CASSPRDSGLETQYF.

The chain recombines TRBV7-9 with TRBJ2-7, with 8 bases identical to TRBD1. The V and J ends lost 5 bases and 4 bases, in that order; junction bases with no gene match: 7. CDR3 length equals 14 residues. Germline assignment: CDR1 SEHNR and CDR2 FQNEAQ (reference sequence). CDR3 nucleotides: TGTGCCAGCAGCCTCGGACAGGGAAGGTACGAGCAGTACTTC. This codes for CASSLGQGRYEQYF.

CDR3 sequence reads: CASSSGQALTTEAFF. CDR3 DNA: TGTGCCAGCAGTTCGGGACAGGCCCTAACCACTGAAGCTTTCTTT. This chain connects TRBV6-2 or TRBV6-3 to TRBJ1-1, with 8 bases lining up with TRBD1. CDR1 and CDR2 from the germline V gene are MNHEY and SVGEGT. The CDR3 loop spans 15 amino acids. J was trimmed by 4 bases and V by 4 bases; bases with no gene match: 8.